Below are 29 T cell receptor beta chains sequenced from a single sample in a study of ipilimumab plus nivolumab after autologous stem cell transplantation. Here immunoSEQ multiplex PCR was the method, and the copy in TCRdb shows in-frame clones only, minus some. The profile covers tens of thousands of clones, with roughly 92% appearing a single time and over 0.85% taken by the ten largest. Sequences were derived from PBMCs, sampled in a trial of ipilimumab plus nivolumab as post-transplant consolidation. These TCRs come from a male donor with multiple myeloma.

The chain joins TRBV6-4 to TRBJ2-7; TRBD1 agrees at 8 bases. The CDR3 runs to 16 residues. The germline CDR1 and CDR2 sequences are MRHNA and SNTAGT. The trim removed 1 base at V and 4 bases at J, leaving 9 bases unmatched. The CDR3 sequence: CASSDYGQGGQYEQYF. DNA for the CDR3: TGTGCCAGCAGTGACTACGGACAGGGAGGTCAATACGAGCAGTACTTC.

To note about this clone: One junction end disagrees with the germline gene, perhaps due to a read error. The chain recombines TRBV7-7 with TRBJ2-1; D call uncertain. The CDR3 has 17 amino acids. Germline CDR1 and CDR2: SSHAT and FNYEAQ (reference sequence). CDR3 region: CASSLGLPRSSYNEQFF. CDR3 sequence (DNA): TGTGCTAGCAGCTTAGGGCTACCCCGGAGCTCCTACAATGAGCAGTTCTTC.

This clone has a single count. The V and J genes are TRBV6-1 and TRBJ2-7, with no clear D. Trimming took 10 bases from V and 6 from J, leaving 16 bases between them. Germline V gene sequence: CDR1 MNHNS, CDR2 SASEGT. The CDR3 sequence is 12 residues long. CDR3 in amino acids: CATTEDSVEQYF. In DNA, the CDR3 is TGTGCCACGACCGAGGATTCGGTCGAGCAGTACTTC.

The chain uses TRBV7-2 and TRBJ1-2; no clear D. The CDR3 runs to 12 residues. V dropped 2 bases and J dropped 8 bases, with 9 bases sitting between them. Germline assignment: CDR1 SGHTA and CDR2 FQGNSA. The CDR3 reads CASSLYPRGYTF. DNA of the CDR3: TGTGCCAGCAGCTTATACCCCCGGGGCTACACCTTC.

This clone was seen just once. The rearrangement joins TRBV7-9 to TRBJ2-3; D is perhaps TRBD2 (6 bases). The CDR3 has 15 amino acids. The V and J ends lost 0 bases and 5 bases respectively, with 12 bases between them. CDR1 and CDR2 (germline): SEHNR, FQNEAQ (reference sequence). The CDR3 sequence is CASSLAGGTQDTQYF. The CDR3 DNA reads as TGTGCCAGCAGCTTAGCGGGCGGGACCCAAGATACGCAGTATTTT.

This chain links TRBV11-2 with TRBJ2-1, with TRBD2 matching over 12 bases. CDR3 length: 13 residues. CDR1 and CDR2 from the germline V gene are SGHAT and FQNNGV. The trim removed 9 bases at V and 10 bases at J, leaving 7 bases unmatched. CDR3 in amino acids: CASQLAGGGEQFF. In nucleotides, the CDR3 is TGTGCCAGTCAGCTAGCGGGAGGGGGCGAGCAGTTCTTC.

The gene calls are TRBV4-3 and TRBJ1-4; 10 positions agree with TRBD1. Germline-derived CDR1 and CDR2 are LGHNA and YSLEER. V lost 2 bases to trimming and J lost 0 bases; unmatched junction nucleotides: 9. The CDR3 is 19 residues long. The CDR3, as DNA: TGCGCCAGCAGCCAACCTCGGACAGGGGGGGGAGCAACTAATGAAAAACTGTTTTTT. Translating it yields CASSQPRTGGGATNEKLFF.

The chain couples TRBV4-1 to TRBJ2-3, with TRBD2 matching over 9 bases. In germline, CDR1 is MGHRA, CDR2 YSYEKL. The CDR3 is 15 amino acids. With 3 bases clipped from V and 8 bases from J, the junction kept 9 bases outside the gene matches. The CDR3 DNA sequence: TGCGCCAGCAGCCAGAGGGGACTAGCTCCGCCTACGCAGTATTTT. It is translated as CASSQRGLAPPTQYF.

The chain joins TRBV27 to TRBJ2-1; 9 bases agree with TRBD1. The CDR3 length is 15 residues. The V gene end was trimmed by 2 bases and the J gene end by 3 bases; junction bases not matched to a gene: 2. Germline CDR1 reads MNHEY; CDR2 reads SMNVEV (reference sequence). The CDR3, as DNA: TGTGCCAGCAGTTTACTGGACAGGGGCTACAATGAGCAGTTCTTC. As protein: CASSLLDRGYNEQFF.

This clone was recorded only once. The chain joins TRBV5-1 to TRBJ2-3; the D gene could be TRBD1 or TRBD2 (5 bases each). V was cut by 1 base and J by 0 bases, with 12 bases left in between. The CDR3 length is 16 residues. Germline values: CDR1 SGHRS, CDR2 YFSETQ. CDR3 bases: TGCGCCAGCAGCTTGAGGGACGCGACTAGCACAGATACGCAGTATTTT. It is translated as CASSLRDATSTDTQYF.

This chain links TRBV6-5 with TRBJ2-4, with TRBD2 as a possible D gene (5 bases). The CDR3 runs 15 residues. The ends were cut back, 5 bases at V and 2 bases at J, with 13 bases in the middle. Germline V CDR1 and CDR2: MNHEY, SVGAGI. The CDR3 reads CASSPRGLTKNIQYF. The CDR3 region has the DNA TGTGCCAGCAGTCCCCGGGGTCTTACCAAAAACATTCAGTACTTC.

This clone came up a few times. The chain combines TRBV19 with TRBJ2-1, with no clear D. The germline V gene encodes CDR1 LNHDA and CDR2 SQIVND (reference sequence). V was trimmed by 5 bases and J by 5 bases, leaving 7 bases between them. There are 12 residues in the CDR3. CDR3 DNA: TGTGCCAGTAGTTCTATAAACAATGAGCAGTTCTTC. The encoded protein is CASSSINNEQFF.

The V and J genes are TRBV29-1 and TRBJ1-2; TRBD1 matches 7 bases. From germline, CDR1 is SQVTM and CDR2 ANQGSEA. This CDR3 has 17 residues. J lost 0 bases, V lost 0 bases, and 10 bases had no gene match. The CDR3 loop reads CSVEDRGPGGANYGYTF. In DNA form, the CDR3 reads TGCAGCGTTGAAGATCGGGGTCCAGGGGGGGCTAACTATGGCTACACCTTC.

The gene calls are TRBV6-6 and TRBJ2-1; D unresolved. The CDR3 covers 13 residues. Germline-derived CDR1 and CDR2 are MNHNY and SVGAGI (reference sequence). Trimming left V 2 bases short and J 6 bases short, with 8 bases between. This CDR3 is CASSYPAGNEQFF. Here the CDR3 DNA reads TGTGCCAGCAGTTACCCCGCTGGCAATGAGCAGTTCTTC.

The chain links TRBV30 to TRBJ2-5; the D is unclear. The germline CDR1 and CDR2 sequences are GTSNPN and SVGIG (reference sequence). V lost 5 bases to trimming and J lost 2 bases, with 9 bases between them. The CDR3 is 12 amino acids. CDR3 amino acids: CAWGLLQETQYF. The CDR3 DNA reads TGTGCCTGGGGCCTTTTACAAGAGACCCAGTACTTC. The full variable domain, its missing parts supplied by reference TRBV30 and TRBJ2-5, is SQTIHQWPATLVQPVGSPLSLECTVEGTSNPNLYWYRQAAGRGLQLLFYSVGIGQISSEVPQNLSASRPQDRQFILSSKKLLLSDSGFYLCAWGLLQETQYFGPGTRLLVL.

This clone was counted once. The CDR3 bases are TGTGCCAGCAGCGTCTCCGGGACAGGGGGCTTTGGGAGCTATGGCTACACCTTC. This encodes CASSVSGTGGFGSYGYTF. The V gene is TRBV9, the J gene TRBJ1-2, with TRBD1 identical over 12 bases. This CDR3 region has 18 residues. V lost 2 bases to trimming and J lost 4 bases; unmatched junction nucleotides: 12. CDR1 and CDR2 (germline): SGDLS, YYNGEE.

DNA of the CDR3: TGTGCCAGCAGCTTGAGTGCAGGGACCGAGACCCAGTACTTC. Protein: CASSLSAGTETQYF. The V and J genes are TRBV5-6 and TRBJ2-5, with D perhaps being TRBD1 or TRBD2 (5 bases each). Germline V gene data show CDR1 as SGHDT and CDR2 as YYEEEE. The CDR3 is made up of 14 amino acids. Trimming removed 1 base from V and 5 bases from J, with 12 bases in between.

J is TRBJ2-7 and V is TRBV29-1, with 12 nucleotides matching TRBD1. Germline CDR1 reads SQVTM; CDR2 reads ANQGSEA. The CDR3 contains 16 residues. V lost 3 bases, J lost 7 bases, and 13 bases stayed unmatched. CDR3 amino acids: CSVETVGTGGPGEQYF. The CDR3 DNA is TGCAGCGTTGAGACGGTGGGGACAGGGGGCCCGGGGGAGCAGTACTTC.

The V and J genes are TRBV18 and TRBJ1-1, with no clear D. The CDR3 loop spans 13 amino acids. The germline V gene has CDR1 KGHSH and CDR2 LQKENI. Trimming cost V 0 bases and J 6 bases, with 8 bases left between them. CDR3 loop: CASSPPGLAEAFF. CDR3 nucleotides: TGTGCCAGCTCACCACCAGGCCTCGCTGAAGCTTTCTTT.

This chain uses TRBV5-4 with TRBJ2-7; D is ambiguous. The V end was cut by 8 bases, the J end by 3 bases, with 18 bases between. The CDR3 totals 14 residues. Germline CDR1 is SGHNT and CDR2 is YYREEE (reference sequence). CDR3 bases: TGTGCCAGACCTACAGTCGGTTGTCGCTACGAGCAGTACTTC. Translating it yields CARPTVGCRYEQYF.

A single count supports this clone. The V and J genes are TRBV6-1 and TRBJ2-7; 8 bases agree with TRBD2. In germline, CDR1 is MNHNS, CDR2 SASEGT. With V trimmed by 8 bases and J by 3 bases, 9 bases remained unmatched. This CDR3 has 14 amino acids. The CDR3 region has the DNA TGTGCCAGCGGGGGGGCGACTAGCGTCTACGAGCAGTACTTC. Residues: CASGGATSVYEQYF.

This chain joins TRBV7-9 and TRBJ1-4; 8 bases are shared with TRBD1. This CDR3 has 17 amino acids. V was pared by 2 bases and J by 0 bases, with 5 bases of the junction left unmatched. Germline V gives CDR1 SEHNR, CDR2 FQNEAQ (reference sequence). The DNA for the CDR3 is TGTGCCAGCAGCTTATTCGGACAGGGCGCAACTAATGAAAAACTGTTTTTT. This codes for CASSLFGQGATNEKLFF.

This chain connects TRBV18 to TRBJ1-2, with D perhaps TRBD1 (5 bases). This CDR3 has 12 residues. Trimming stripped 1 base from V and 5 bases from J, with 5 bases between. Germline assignment: CDR1 KGHSH and CDR2 LQKENI. CDR3 amino acids: CASSPRQYGYTF. CDR3 DNA: TGTGCCAGCTCACCACGACAGTATGGCTACACCTTC.

The rearrangement joins TRBV7-2 to TRBJ2-7; D unclear. The CDR3 is 11 residues long. Germline CDR1 SGHTA, CDR2 FQGNSA. Trimming cost V 5 bases and J 2 bases, with 4 bases left between them. DNA of the CDR3: TGTGCCAGCAGCCAAGCCTACGAGCAGTACTTC. Translating gives CASSQAYEQYF.

CDR3 nucleotide sequence: TGTGCCAGCAGCAAGACAGGCTCGGCTGGAAACACCATATATTTT. Protein: CASSKTGSAGNTIYF. The chain has TRBV7-2 and TRBJ1-3; D possibly corresponds to TRBD1 (6 bases). Trimming pared 5 bases from V and 2 bases from J, leaving 13 bases between. Germline V gene lookup returns CDR1 SGHTA and CDR2 FQGNSA. This CDR3 has 15 amino acids.

This chain uses TRBV5-1 with TRBJ2-5, with TRBD2 matching over 8 bases. The CDR3 runs 15 residues. Germline lookup yields CDR1 SGHRS and CDR2 YFSETQ. After removal of 4 bases from V and 2 bases from J, the junction contained 7 bases not matched to a gene. CDR3 nucleotide sequence: TGCGCCAGCAGCGCTGCCGGGACTAGACAAGAGACCCAGTACTTC. This gives the protein CASSAAGTRQETQYF.

This clone was seen only once. V gene TRBV19 combines with J gene TRBJ1-3, with D uncertain. In germline, CDR1 is LNHDA, CDR2 SQIVND (reference sequence). The CDR3 spans 15 residues. Trimming cost V 10 bases and J 0 bases, with 16 bases left between them. Here the CDR3 DNA reads TGTGCCACTAACCTCCAAGTCAGCTCTGGAAACACCATATATTTT. Its protein product is CATNLQVSSGNTIYF. Supplemented by reference TRBV19 and TRBJ1-3, the full variable domain reads DGGITQSPKYLFRKEGQNVTLSCEQNLNHDAMYWYRQDPGQGLRLIYYSQIVNDFQKGDIAEGYSVSREKKESFPLTVTSAQKNPTAFYLCATNLQVSSGNTIYFGEGSWLTVV.

This chain links TRBV6-4 with TRBJ2-1; 7 bases line up with TRBD1. Looked up from germline, CDR1 is MRHNA and CDR2 is SNTAGT. The CDR3 is 13 amino acids. V gave up 0 bases and J gave up 13 bases; unmatched junction bases: 6. CDR3 nucleotide sequence: TGTGCCAGCAGTGACTCGACAGGGTGGGCTCAGTTCTTC. Protein: CASSDSTGWAQFF.

The rearrangement uses TRBV7-9 and TRBJ2-5, with D perhaps matching TRBD1 (5 bases). V lost 2 bases and J lost 5, with 12 bases in between. Germline CDR1 reads SEHNR; CDR2 reads FQNEAQ (reference sequence). This CDR3 comprises 14 residues. The CDR3 loop reads CASSLIAGWETQYF. The CDR3 DNA follows: TGTGCCAGCAGCTTAATCGCAGGGTGGGAGACCCAGTACTTC.